This T cell receptor (beta chain) was recorded in a study of control samples from healthy donors and cancer patients. CDR1 is SGHTA and CDR2 is FQGTGA in the germline V gene. The CDR3 spans 16 residues. V gave up 3 bases and J gave up 7 bases; unmatched junction bases: 6. The protocol was immunoSEQ multiplex PCR, while the TCRdb copy is restricted to in-frame clones and leaves out a portion. Among about 170,000 clones listed, 70% to 90% were seen once. The TCR originated in a man aged 30 to 39 in good health. This chain connects TRBV7-3 to TRBJ2-1; TRBD2 aligns across 13 bases. The sample comprised blood. In DNA, the CDR3 is TGTGCCAGCAGCTTTCGACTAGCGGGGGGTAAAAATGAGCAGTTCTTC. Encoded protein: CASSFRLAGGKNEQFF. The entire variable domain, with the rest obtained from reference TRBV7-3 and TRBJ2-1, is as follows: GAGVSQTPSNKVTEKGKYVELRCDPISGHTALYWYRQSLGQGPEFLIYFQGTGAADDSGLPNDRFFAVRPEGSVSTLKIQRTERGDSAVYLCASSFRLAGGKNEQFFGPGTRLTVL.